This T cell receptor beta chain was sequenced during a study of T cells in Graves' hyperthyroidism and ophthalmopathy. The study's findings and limits: Also found in blood were most expanded thyroid clonotypes above 0.001. Ophthalmopathy was identified by the model a median around 5.9 months ahead of onset. Ophthalmopathy was separated from stable hyperthyroidism by a 13 V-J model.

J gave up 3 bases and V 6 bases, and 13 bases lay outside the gene matches. This CDR3 spans 15 amino acids. Looked up from germline, CDR1 is SQVTM and CDR2 is ANQGSEA. RNA transcripts gave rise to amplified TCR beta CDR3 regions. A first-round RT-PCR of the TCR CDR3 used the HTBI primer set. TCRdb reprocessed the multiplex PCR reads with MiXCR, giving one entry per CDR3 protein. The sample contains roughly 700,000 distinct CDR3 sequences, roughly a third of which appear only once. As concerns this clonotype: Its antigen is currently unknown. A much larger clone differs from this one at a single base, so this may be a read error. The final CDR3 position lacks the conserved phenylalanine or tryptophan, pointing to a likely read error.

The TCR originated in a woman in her 40s with Graves' hyperthyroidism. The sequencing input was blood. The gene calls are TRBV29-1 and TRBJ2-7; 8 nucleotides line up with TRBD2. CDR3 residues: CSVRARGAGVYEQYL. DNA for the CDR3: TGCAGCGTGCGGGCCCGTGGAGCGGGGGTCTACGAGCAGTACCTC.